This T cell receptor beta chain was retrieved from a study of blood T cell repertoires in COVID-19. Overall study context: Sites across the United States, Italy and Spain contributed samples from acute and convalescent COVID-19. T cells, B-cell-depleted T cells, or PBMCs provided the cDNA or gDNA that served as material.

In the original workflow: Counts of nucleated cells, estimated from reference gene primer amplification, were obtained. Sequenced by immunoSEQ multiplex PCR; TCRdb stores in-frame clones only, minus some. D and trimming were read from the DNA, whereas the V and J calls and clone size are those reported in that table. The sample comprises roughly 230,000 clones, 65% to 85% of which are singletons, and around 8.9% rests with the top ten. The ends lost 5 bases at V and 1 base at J; junction bases unmatched: 5. This CDR3 has 17 amino acids. CDR1 SGHTA and CDR2 FQGTGA come from the germline V gene. The sample consisted of peripheral blood. J is TRBJ2-3 and V is TRBV7-3; 14 bases match TRBD2. The clonotype was recovered from a man aged 35-49 years with active or convalescent COVID-19. Here the CDR3 DNA reads TGTGCCAGCAGCACCGGACTAGCGGGAGGAGGCACAGATACGCAGTATTTT. Amino acid sequence: CASSTGLAGGGTDTQYF. The full variable domain, completed using reference TRBV7-3 and TRBJ2-3, is GAGVSQTPSNKVTEKGKYVELRCDPISGHTALYWYRQSLGQGPEFLIYFQGTGAADDSGLPNDRFFAVRPEGSVSTLKIQRTERGDSAVYLCASSTGLAGGGTDTQYFGPGTRLTVL.